Described below is a single T cell receptor (beta chain) sequence and its context. The data were obtained in a study of cytomegalovirus exposure and HLA in healthy donors. Germline V gives CDR1 SGHNT, CDR2 YENEEA. V shed 5 bases and J 5 bases; nucleotides not matched to a gene: 3. The CDR3 is made up of 14 amino acids. The protocol was immunoSEQ multiplex PCR, while the TCRdb copy is restricted to in-frame clones and leaves out a portion. In the table there are roughly 100,000 clones, around 96% of which are singletons. The sequenced sample was PBMCs. The chain is built from TRBV11-3 and TRBJ2-7, with 13 bases that match TRBD2. This TCR was sampled from a woman in her late teens or twenties in good health and CMV-seronegative. CDR3 in DNA: TGTGCCAGCAGCAAGGGACTAGCGGGGAACGAGCAGTACTTC. Encoded protein: CASSKGLAGNEQYF.